This TCR beta chain was profiled in a study of cytomegalovirus exposure and HLA in healthy donors (TCRdb year 2017). About the full investigation: A later analysis indicated that the 95 to 150 validation repertoires were generated on the platform also employed for the 650 to 850 repertoires of the first cohort. Along with the approximately 650-subject first cohort, a separate validation cohort of 120 different subjects was used. The aim of the study was to test whether cataloging public T cell receptors could identify signatures of past pathogen exposure. High-throughput TCR immunosequencing, statistical association of individual TCRs with disease status, and machine learning were combined to predict cytomegalovirus infection status. General findings and caveats noted by the study authors: Across donors, most TCR sequences were observed very rarely, whereas some public TCRs were present in many individuals. In vitro tests confirmed that a few of the cytomegalovirus-associated TCR beta chains recognize cytomegalovirus antigens. A later analysis lacked HLA typing for the validation cohort, so it scored co-occurrence in that cohort across all 110 or so repertoires. Cytomegalovirus status was reported to be diagnosed by the classifier with high specificity and sensitivity in both the original and validation cohorts. It was suggested by the authors that the approach could potentially be generalized to other disease states and immunological phenotypes. A total of fewer than 200 TCR beta chains were listed by the study as associated with cytomegalovirus. Of the cluster scores, roughly 95% were above 0 in a later analysis, which found that TCRs clustered in the first cohort also tended to co-occur in the 95 to 150 validation repertoires.

Separate from the roughly 650-subject first cohort, the validation cohort of 120 subjects was the group to which the donors belonged. As for this clone: There is no known antigen for this receptor. The sample holds no much larger clone one base away, and base qualities are not on file.

Receptors were amplified or captured by the immunoSEQ multiplex PCR assay. Concerning the study's data processing: A statistical classification framework was developed to diagnose cytomegalovirus status using the catalog of TCR beta chain sequences. Held by TCRdb, this immuneACCESS table contains in-frame sequences only and omits some clones. Under half of the omission traces to an unresolved V gene where checked; the cause of the rest is unknown. Clonal size and the V and J genes are those of that table, whereas D and trimming came from the DNA. The sample table contains over 100,000 clones; only one count was recorded for approximately 92% of them. Of the sample, over 1% is held by the ten largest clones. The germline V gene gives CDR1 as SNHLY and CDR2 as FYNNEI. V is clipped by 4 bases and J by 0 bases, and the sequence between their germline boundaries is 18 bases long. The CDR3 contains 17 residues, cysteine and phenylalanine counted. Only the CDR3 DNA stays, 51 bases, in frame from base 1.

The clonotype comes from a young woman in good health and CMV-seronegative. The sample was PBMCs. The chain uses TRBV2 and TRBJ1-1; the best D guess is TRBD1, with 5 bases matching. At the DNA level, the sequence is TGTGCCAGCAGTGTGAGTTCCCAGGGTGATGTGAACACTGAAGCTTTCTTT. Translated, this gives CASSVSSQGDVNTEAFF.